This T cell receptor (beta chain) comes out of a study of PD-1 blockade in classical Hodgkin lymphoma. After autologous stem cell transplantation all patients relapsed, and prior brentuximab vedotin exposure differed between cohorts. Study results and caveats: Newly diagnosed patients reportedly trailed healthy donors in baseline TCR diversity.

This table comes from immunoSEQ multiplex PCR, and its TCRdb copy is limited to in-frame clones, with some not included. The repertoire holds roughly 10,000 clones, roughly 75% seen once, with 30% to 35% in the top ten. Worth noting for this clone: Antigen specificity is unknown.

Trimming pared 0 bases from V and 7 bases from J, leaving 6 bases between. This CDR3 is 13 amino acids long. Germline loops: CDR1 LNHDA, CDR2 SQIVND (reference sequence). Source: peripheral blood mononuclear cells (PBMCs), taken at baseline. The V call is TRBV19, the J call TRBJ2-2; D not resolved. The origin of this receptor is a human donor with classical Hodgkin lymphoma. The CDR3, as DNA: TGTGCCAGTAGTATAGAAGAGATCGGGGAGCTGTTTTTT. The encoded protein is CASSIEEIGELFF. The variable domain in full, completed from reference TRBV19 and TRBJ2-2, reads DGGITQSPKYLFRKEGQNVTLSCEQNLNHDAMYWYRQDPGQGLRLIYYSQIVNDFQKGDIAEGYSVSREKKESFPLTVTSAQKNPTAFYLCASSIEEIGELFFGEGSRLTVL.